This T cell receptor beta chain was sequenced for a study of cytomegalovirus exposure and HLA in healthy donors. Primers included in the PCR were 60 Vbeta and 13 Jbeta primers. Assay: immunoSEQ multiplex PCR; the TCRdb copy retains only in-frame clones and omits some. The data show approximately 130,000 clones, with about 78% seen just once and approximately 2.6% held by the top ten. This clone was seen a few times. The sequence was collected from a human donor in good health. Sequencing was done on a sample of PBMCs.

The CDR3 bases are TGTGCCAGCAGCCCTGGGACAGGGACTGGGGCCAACGTCCTGACTTTC. Amino acids: CASSPGTGTGANVLTF. This rearrangement joins TRBV7-3 to TRBJ2-6; 9 bases fit TRBD1. This CDR3 is 16 amino acids long. V was clipped by 5 bases and J by 2 bases; unmatched bases: 4. Germline V CDR1 and CDR2: SGHTA, FQGTGA.